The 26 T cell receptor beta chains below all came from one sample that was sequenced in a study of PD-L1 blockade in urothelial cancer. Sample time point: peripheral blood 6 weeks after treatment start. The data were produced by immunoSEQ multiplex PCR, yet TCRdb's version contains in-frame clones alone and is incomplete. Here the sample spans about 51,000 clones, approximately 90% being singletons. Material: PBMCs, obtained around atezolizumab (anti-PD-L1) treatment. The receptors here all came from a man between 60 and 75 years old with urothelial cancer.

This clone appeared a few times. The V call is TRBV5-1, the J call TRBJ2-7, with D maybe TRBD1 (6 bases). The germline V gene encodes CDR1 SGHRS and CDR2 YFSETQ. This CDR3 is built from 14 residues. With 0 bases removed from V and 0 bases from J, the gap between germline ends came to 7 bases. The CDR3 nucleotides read TGCGCCAGCAGCTTGGGAGGGGGCTCCTACGAGCAGTACTTC. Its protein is CASSLGGGSYEQYF.

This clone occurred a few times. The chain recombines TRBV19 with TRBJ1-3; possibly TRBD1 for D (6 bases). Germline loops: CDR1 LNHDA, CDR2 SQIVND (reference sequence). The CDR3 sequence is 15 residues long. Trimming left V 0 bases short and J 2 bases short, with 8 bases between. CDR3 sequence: CASSIEGQPGNTIYF. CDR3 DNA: TGTGCCAGTAGTATAGAGGGACAACCTGGAAACACCATATATTTT.

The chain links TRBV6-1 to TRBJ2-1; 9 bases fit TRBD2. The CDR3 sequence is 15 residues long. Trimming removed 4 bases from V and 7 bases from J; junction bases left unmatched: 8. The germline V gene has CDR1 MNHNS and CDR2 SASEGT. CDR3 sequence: CASSVERGAFNEQFF. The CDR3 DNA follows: TGTGCCAGCAGTGTGGAGCGGGGGGCCTTTAATGAGCAGTTCTTC.

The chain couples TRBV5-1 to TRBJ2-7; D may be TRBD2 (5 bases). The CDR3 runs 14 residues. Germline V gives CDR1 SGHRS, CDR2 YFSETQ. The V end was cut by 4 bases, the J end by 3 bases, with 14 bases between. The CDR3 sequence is CASSVTIWDYEQYF. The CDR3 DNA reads TGCGCCAGCAGCGTGACTATCTGGGACTACGAGCAGTACTTC.

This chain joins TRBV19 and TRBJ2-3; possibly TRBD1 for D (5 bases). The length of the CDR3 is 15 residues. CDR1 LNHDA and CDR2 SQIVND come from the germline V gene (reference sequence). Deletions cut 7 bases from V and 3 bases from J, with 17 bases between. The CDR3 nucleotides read TGTGCCAGTACCAAGGGGTCCTCCGGGACAGATACGCAGTATTTT. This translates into CASTKGSSGTDTQYF. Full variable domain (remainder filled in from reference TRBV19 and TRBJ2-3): DGGITQSPKYLFRKEGQNVTLSCEQNLNHDAMYWYRQDPGQGLRLIYYSQIVNDFQKGDIAEGYSVSREKKESFPLTVTSAQKNPTAFYLCASTKGSSGTDTQYFGPGTRLTVL.

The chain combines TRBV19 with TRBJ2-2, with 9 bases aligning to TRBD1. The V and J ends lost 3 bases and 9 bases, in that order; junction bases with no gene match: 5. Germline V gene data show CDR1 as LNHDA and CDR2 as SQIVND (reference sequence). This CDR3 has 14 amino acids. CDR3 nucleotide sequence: TGTGCCAGTAGTATCCGACAGGGGGTAAGGGAGCTGTTTTTT. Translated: CASSIRQGVRELFF. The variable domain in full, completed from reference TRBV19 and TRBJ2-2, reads DGGITQSPKYLFRKEGQNVTLSCEQNLNHDAMYWYRQDPGQGLRLIYYSQIVNDFQKGDIAEGYSVSREKKESFPLTVTSAQKNPTAFYLCASSIRQGVRELFFGEGSRLTVL.

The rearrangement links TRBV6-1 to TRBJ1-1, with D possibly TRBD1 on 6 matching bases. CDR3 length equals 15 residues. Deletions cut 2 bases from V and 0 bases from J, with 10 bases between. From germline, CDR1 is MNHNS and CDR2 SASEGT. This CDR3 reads CASSELGALNTEAFF. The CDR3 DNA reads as TGTGCCAGCAGTGAATTGGGGGCCCTGAACACTGAAGCTTTCTTT.

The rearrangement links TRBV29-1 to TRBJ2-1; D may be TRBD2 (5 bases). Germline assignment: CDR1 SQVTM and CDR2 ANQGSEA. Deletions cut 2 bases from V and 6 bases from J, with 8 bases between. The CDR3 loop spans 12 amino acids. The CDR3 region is CSVESGSNEQFF. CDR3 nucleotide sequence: TGCAGCGTTGAATCGGGGAGCAATGAGCAGTTCTTC.

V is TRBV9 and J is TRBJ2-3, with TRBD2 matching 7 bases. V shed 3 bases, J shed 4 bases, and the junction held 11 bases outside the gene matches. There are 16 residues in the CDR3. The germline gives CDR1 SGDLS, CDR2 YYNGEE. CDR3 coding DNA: TGTGCCAGCAGCGCATTTATCAGCGGGACCGCAGATACGCAGTATTTT. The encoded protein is CASSAFISGTADTQYF.

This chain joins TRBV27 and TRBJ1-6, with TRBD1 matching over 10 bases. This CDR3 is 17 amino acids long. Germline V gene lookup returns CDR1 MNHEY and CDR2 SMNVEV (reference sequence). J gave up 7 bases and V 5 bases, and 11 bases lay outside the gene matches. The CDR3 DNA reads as TGTGCCAGCAGTAGGGACAGGGGAGGTTTGGGGAATTCACCCCTCCACTTT. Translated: CASSRDRGGLGNSPLHF.

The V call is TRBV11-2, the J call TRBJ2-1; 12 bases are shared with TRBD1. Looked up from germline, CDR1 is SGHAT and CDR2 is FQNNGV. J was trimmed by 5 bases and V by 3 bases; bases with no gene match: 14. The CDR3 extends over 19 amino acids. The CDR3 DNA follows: TGTGCCAGCAGCTTGGGGACAGGGGGCTTAAGTGCGGAGAACAATGAGCAGTTCTTC. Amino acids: CASSLGTGGLSAENNEQFF.

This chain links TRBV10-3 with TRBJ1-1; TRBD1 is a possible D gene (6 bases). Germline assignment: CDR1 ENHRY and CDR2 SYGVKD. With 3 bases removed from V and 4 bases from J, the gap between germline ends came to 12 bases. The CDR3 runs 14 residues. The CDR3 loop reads CAISEGTGPTEAFF. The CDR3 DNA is TGTGCCATCAGTGAAGGTACAGGGCCCACTGAAGCTTTCTTT.

CDR3 in amino acids: CASSKVGTSGNNEQFF. The CDR3 DNA sequence: TGTGCCAGTAGTAAGGTTGGGACTAGCGGTAACAATGAGCAGTTCTTC. The genes are TRBV19 and TRBJ2-1, with 11 bases fitting TRBD2. CDR3 length equals 16 residues. Trimming took 4 bases from V and 5 from J; bases not matched to a gene: 7. Per the germline V gene, CDR1 is LNHDA and CDR2 is SQIVND (reference sequence).

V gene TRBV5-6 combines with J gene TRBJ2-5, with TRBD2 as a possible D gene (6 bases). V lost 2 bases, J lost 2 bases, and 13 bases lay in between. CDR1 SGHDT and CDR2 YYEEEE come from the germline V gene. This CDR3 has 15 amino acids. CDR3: CASSFTERVQETQYF. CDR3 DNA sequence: TGTGCCAGCAGCTTCACCGAGCGGGTTCAAGAGACCCAGTACTTC. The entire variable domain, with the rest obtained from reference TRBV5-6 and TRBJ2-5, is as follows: DAGVTQSPTHLIKTRGQQVTLRCSPKSGHDTVSWYQQALGQGPQFIFQYYEEEERQRGNFPDRFSGHQFPNYSSELNVNALLLGDSALYLCASSFTERVQETQYFGPGTRLLVL.

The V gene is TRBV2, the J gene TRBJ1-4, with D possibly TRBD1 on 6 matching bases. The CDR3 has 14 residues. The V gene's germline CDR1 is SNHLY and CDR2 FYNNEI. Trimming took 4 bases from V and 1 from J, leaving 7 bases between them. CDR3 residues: CASSAQGTNEKLFF. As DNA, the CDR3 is TGTGCCAGCAGTGCACAGGGAACTAATGAAAAACTGTTTTTT.

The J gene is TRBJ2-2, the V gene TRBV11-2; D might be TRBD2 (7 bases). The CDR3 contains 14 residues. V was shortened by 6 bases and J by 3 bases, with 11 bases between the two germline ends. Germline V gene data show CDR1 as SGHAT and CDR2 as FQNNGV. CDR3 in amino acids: CASRGGRDTGELFF. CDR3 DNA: TGTGCCAGCAGGGGGGGGCGGGACACCGGGGAGCTGTTTTTT.

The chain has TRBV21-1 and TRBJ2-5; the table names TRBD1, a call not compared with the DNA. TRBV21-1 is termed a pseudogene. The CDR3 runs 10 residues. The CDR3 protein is CASRAETQYF. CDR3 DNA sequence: TGTGCCAGCAGGGCAGAGACCCAGTACTTC.

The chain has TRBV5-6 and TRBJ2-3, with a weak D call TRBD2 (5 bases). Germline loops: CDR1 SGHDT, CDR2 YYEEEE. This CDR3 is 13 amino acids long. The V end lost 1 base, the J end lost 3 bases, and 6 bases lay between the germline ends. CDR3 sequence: CASSLRGTDTQYF. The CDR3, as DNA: TGTGCCAGCAGCTTGCGCGGGACAGATACGCAGTATTTT. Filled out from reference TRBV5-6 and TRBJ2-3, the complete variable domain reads DAGVTQSPTHLIKTRGQQVTLRCSPKSGHDTVSWYQQALGQGPQFIFQYYEEEERQRGNFPDRFSGHQFPNYSSELNVNALLLGDSALYLCASSLRGTDTQYFGPGTRLTVL.

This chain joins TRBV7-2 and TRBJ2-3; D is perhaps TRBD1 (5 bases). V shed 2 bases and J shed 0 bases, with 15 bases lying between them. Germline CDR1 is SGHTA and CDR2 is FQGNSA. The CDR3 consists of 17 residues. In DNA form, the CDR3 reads TGTGCCAGCAGCTTAAGGTCTGCTTGGGGCAGCACAGATACGCAGTATTTT. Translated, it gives CASSLRSAWGSTDTQYF.

The CDR3 nucleotides read TGTGCCAGCAGTTACTTGAGGGGGCGCTCCTACGAGCAGTACTTC. Amino acids: CASSYLRGRSYEQYF. The chain has TRBV6-5 and TRBJ2-7; 7 positions agree with TRBD1. Germline V CDR1 and CDR2: MNHEY, SVGAGI. Trimming removed 1 base from V and 0 bases from J; junction bases left unmatched: 3. The CDR3 loop spans 15 amino acids.

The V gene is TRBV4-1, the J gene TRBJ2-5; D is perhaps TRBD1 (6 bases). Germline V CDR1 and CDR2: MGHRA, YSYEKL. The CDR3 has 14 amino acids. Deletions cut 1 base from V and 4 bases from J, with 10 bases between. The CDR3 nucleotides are TGCGCCAGCAGCCAAGGTGGGACAAGAGAGACCCAGTACTTC. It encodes CASSQGGTRETQYF.

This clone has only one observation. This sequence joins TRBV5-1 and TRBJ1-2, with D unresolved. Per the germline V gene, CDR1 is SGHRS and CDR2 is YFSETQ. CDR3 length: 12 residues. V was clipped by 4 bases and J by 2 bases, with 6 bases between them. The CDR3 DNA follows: TGCGCCAGCAGCGGCACCAACTATGGCTACACCTTC. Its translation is CASSGTNYGYTF. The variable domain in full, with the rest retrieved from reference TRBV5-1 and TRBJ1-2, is KAGVTQTPRYLIKTRGQQVTLSCSPISGHRSVSWYQQTPGQGLQFLFEYFSETQRNKGNFPGRFSGRQFSNSRSEMNVSTLELGDSALYLCASSGTNYGYTFGSGTRLTVV.

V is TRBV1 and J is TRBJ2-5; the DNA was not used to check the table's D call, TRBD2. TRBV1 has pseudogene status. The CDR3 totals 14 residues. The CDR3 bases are TGCACCAGCAGCCAGGTGGGACTACAAGAGACCCAGTACTTC. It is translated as CTSSQVGLQETQYF.

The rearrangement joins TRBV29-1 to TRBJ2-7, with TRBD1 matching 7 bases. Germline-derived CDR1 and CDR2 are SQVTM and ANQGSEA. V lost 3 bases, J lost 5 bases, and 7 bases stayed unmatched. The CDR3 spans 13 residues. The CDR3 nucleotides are TGCAGCGTTGACTCGACAGGGCACCACGAGCAGTACTTC. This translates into CSVDSTGHHEQYF.

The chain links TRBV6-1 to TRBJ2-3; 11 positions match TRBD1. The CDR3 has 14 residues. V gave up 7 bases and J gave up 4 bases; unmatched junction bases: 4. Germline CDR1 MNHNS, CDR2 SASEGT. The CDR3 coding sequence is TGTGCCAGCACCGGACAGGGGGCGGCAGATACGCAGTATTTT. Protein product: CASTGQGAADTQYF.

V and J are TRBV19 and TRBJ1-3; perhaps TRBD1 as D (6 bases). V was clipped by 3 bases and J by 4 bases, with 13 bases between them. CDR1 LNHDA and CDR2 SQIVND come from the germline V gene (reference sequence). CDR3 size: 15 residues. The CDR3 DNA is TGTGCCAGTAGTATTAACACAGGGAAAGGAAACACCATATATTTT. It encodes CASSINTGKGNTIYF.